These T cell receptor beta chains were read from a single sample in a study of cytomegalovirus exposure and HLA in healthy donors. TCRdb keeps only in-frame clones here, not all; method: immunoSEQ multiplex PCR. The sample lists about 98,000 clones; more than 65% were seen once. Sequencing was done on a sample of PBMCs. Receptor source: a human donor in good health. Each CDR3 is given with its conserved first and last residue. The D gene is left open where the match is weak. Clone size is given for some rows only: seen once, a few or many times, or a class if the clone is expanded.

>TRBJ1-5|TRBD1|NA|15|TRBV6-5
TGCGCCAGCAGCCGGGGACAGGGTAGCAATCAGCCCCAGCATTTT
CASSRGQGSNQPQHF
>TRBJ1-5|NA|NA|13|TRBV5-6
TGTGCCAGCAGCCGCGTGGGAGATCAGCCCCAGCATTTT
CASSRVGDQPQHF
>TRBJ1-1|NA|NA|13|TRBV18
TGTGCCAGCTCACCAAACAGAAACACTGAAGCTTTCTTT
CASSPNRNTEAFF
>TRBJ1-1|NA|few|13|TRBV6-1
TGTGCCAGCAGCGGACAGTTGAACACTGAAGCTTTCTTT
CASSGQLNTEAFF
>TRBJ2-7|TRBD1|NA|14|TRBV19
TGTGCCACCAGGAGCCGGGACAGGGGGTACGAGCAGTACTTC
CATRSRDRGYEQYF
>TRBJ1-5|TRBD1|NA|13|TRBV18
TGTGCCAGCTCAGCGGACAGGACCCAGCCCCAGCATTTT
CASSADRTQPQHF
>TRBJ1-1|NA|NA|13|TRBV19
TGTGCCAGTAGTGTCGTGAGGGGGGGTGAAGCTTTCTTT
CASSVVRGGEAFF
>TRBJ2-1|NA|NA|16|TRBV5-1
TGCGCCAGCAGCTCTAGCGCCTCGAGCTCCTACAATGAGCAGTTCTTC
CASSSSASSSYNEQFF
>TRBJ1-4|NA|NA|15|TRBV6-5
TGTGCCAGCAGTACTACACACCTACTAGGTGAAAAACTGTTTTTT
CASSTTHLLGEKLFF
>TRBJ1-3|NA|NA|14|TRBV7-9
TGTGCCAGCAGCTTCGGGGGGCCTGGAAACACCATATATTTT
CASSFGGPGNTIYF
>TRBJ1-2|NA|NA|13|TRBV27
TGTGCCAGCAGTCCCCCCGGGGGGCGAGGCTACCCCTTC
CASSPPGGRGYPF
>TRBJ1-2|NA|NA|12|TRBV18
TGTGCCAGCTCACCACTCGTCTATGGCTACACCTTC
CASSPLVYGYTF
>TRBJ1-1|NA|NA|15|TRBV6-5
TGTGCCAGCAGCGAAATTGGGGCCAGGAACACTGAAGCTTTCTTT
CASSEIGARNTEAFF
>TRBJ1-5|NA|NA|14|TRBV19
TGTGCCAGTAGTACCCCAGGGGGCAATCAGCCCCAGCATTTT
CASSTPGGNQPQHF
>TRBJ1-5|TRBD1|NA|15|TRBV6-1
TGTGCCAGCAGTGAAGCTGGAGGGGGCTTTCAGCCCCAGCATTTT
CASSEAGGGFQPQHF
>TRBJ2-2|TRBD2|NA|18|TRBV4-2
TGTGCCAGCAGCCAAGATTTCGGGACTAGCGGTTACACCGGGGAGCTGTTTTTT
CASSQDFGTSGYTGELFF
>TRBJ2-5|TRBD1|few|14|TRBV2
TGTGCCAGCAGTTCCGGGACAGGGAGGGAGACCCAGTACTTC
CASSSGTGRETQYF
>TRBJ1-2|NA|once|15|TRBV7-6
TGTGCCAGCAGCTTAGCGACACGGCCTGGCTATGGCTACACCTTC
CASSLATRPGYGYTF
>TRBJ2-2|NA|NA|15|TRBV29-1
TGCAGCGCCTCGGCCCTGGGGGGGAACACCGGGGAGCTGTTTTTT
CSASALGGNTGELFF
>TRBJ2-7|TRBD2|NA|16|TRBV30
TGTGCCTGGAGTGTACTGTCGGGAGGGCCATACTACGAGCAGTACTTC
CAWSVLSGGPYYEQYF
>TRBJ2-7|NA|NA|13|TRBV7-2
TGTGCCAGCAGCTTACCCACTCCGTACGAGCAGTACTTC
CASSLPTPYEQYF
>TRBJ1-6|TRBD1|once|19|TRBV9
TGTGCCAGCAGCGTCTCATCCGAAGCAGGGGGAAACTATAATTCACCCCTCCACTTT
CASSVSSEAGGNYNSPLHF
>TRBJ2-2|NA|once|14|TRBV27
TGTGCCAGCAGTTTACGGTTCTTCCCCGGGGAGCTGTTTTTT
CASSLRFFPGELFF
>TRBJ2-1|TRBD2|NA|17|TRBV19
TGTGCCAGTAGGAAGCGGGGGGATACTCTCTCCTACAATGAGCAGTTCTTC
CASRKRGDTLSYNEQFF
>TRBJ1-2|TRBD1|NA|17|TRBV27
TGTGCCAGCAGTCTGGGACAGCCCCCCAGGGATATCTATGGCTACACCTTC
CASSLGQPPRDIYGYTF
>TRBJ2-5|TRBD2|NA|16|TRBV9
TGTGCCAGCAGCGTAGCCAGCGGGGGGGCTATAGGGACCCAGTACTTC
CASSVASGGAIGTQYF
>TRBJ2-7|NA|NA|14|TRBV4-2
TGTGCCAGCAGCCAAGTCCCCGGGAACTACGAGCAGTACTTC
CASSQVPGNYEQYF